Each of the 20 T cell receptor beta chains below was sequenced from the same sample in a study of OX40 agonist ivuxolimab in advanced cancers. Sequencing was performed with immunoSEQ multiplex PCR; in TCRdb, only in-frame clones are kept and a portion is missing. The sample consists of fewer than 70,000 clones, 70% to 90% of them appearing once. Specimen: CD4+ or CD8+ T cells sorted from blood, collected in a trial of the OX40 agonist ivuxolimab. These receptors were obtained from an adult with an advanced solid tumor such as melanoma, head and neck, liver or kidney cancer.

The chain links TRBV10-3 to TRBJ1-5, with no clear D. The germline CDR1 and CDR2 sequences are ENHRY and SYGVKD. Trimming left V 4 bases short and J 5 bases short, with 6 bases between. The CDR3 consists of 12 residues. CDR3 sequence reads: CAISGVDQPQHF. The CDR3 DNA follows: TGTGCCATCAGTGGTGTGGATCAGCCCCAGCATTTT.

The chain joins TRBV7-2 to TRBJ2-7; D is undetermined. Germline V gene sequence: CDR1 SGHTA, CDR2 FQGNSA. Trimming removed 1 base at V and 3 bases at J, with 7 bases between. This CDR3 has 13 residues. The CDR3 sequence is CASSLDSFYEQYF. Here the CDR3 DNA reads TGTGCCAGCAGCTTAGACAGTTTCTACGAGCAGTACTTC.

The rearrangement links TRBV27 to TRBJ1-6; TRBD1 might be the D (5 bases). CDR3 length: 17 residues. Germline-derived CDR1 and CDR2 are MNHEY and SMNVEV (reference sequence). Trimming removed 3 bases at V and 0 bases at J, with 12 bases between. The CDR3 region is CASSLEGSLSYNSPLHF. The CDR3 DNA reads as TGTGCCAGCAGTTTGGAGGGGTCCCTCTCCTATAATTCACCCCTCCACTTT.

The V gene is TRBV5-8, the J gene TRBJ2-1; TRBD1 might be the D (5 bases). The CDR3 is 13 residues long. Germline CDR1 is SGHTS and CDR2 is YDEGEE. Trimming cost V 2 bases and J 8 bases, with 11 bases left between them. Written as DNA, the CDR3 is TGTGCCAGCAGCTTACTGATGGGGCATGAGCAGTTCTTC. Translated, it gives CASSLLMGHEQFF.

This clone was seen many times. The V gene is TRBV5-1, the J gene TRBJ1-2, with TRBD1 as a possible D gene (6 bases). The germline CDR1 and CDR2 sequences are SGHRS and YFSETQ. This CDR3 region has 13 residues. V was trimmed by 0 bases and J by 4 bases, leaving 7 bases between them. The CDR3 loop reads CASSLDRAYGYTF. As DNA, the CDR3 is TGCGCCAGCAGCTTGGACAGGGCCTATGGCTACACCTTC.

This sequence joins TRBV15 and TRBJ2-1; TRBD2 matches 7 bases. Germline loops: CDR1 LNHNV, CDR2 YYDKDF (reference sequence). V lost 6 bases to trimming and J lost 5 bases; unmatched junction nucleotides: 7. The CDR3 extends over 14 amino acids. CDR3 loop: CATSSSGGHNEQFF. For the CDR3, the DNA is TGTGCCACCAGTTCTAGCGGCGGCCACAATGAGCAGTTCTTC.

This clone was counted between two and nine times. The chain links TRBV10-2 to TRBJ2-3; 7 bases agree with TRBD2. This CDR3 comprises 12 residues. CDR1 WSHSY and CDR2 SAAADI come from the germline V gene. The V segment lost 6 bases and the J segment 5 bases; nucleotides outside the gene matches: 2. In DNA, the CDR3 is TGCGCCAGCAGGGAGCGGGGAGATACGCAGTATTTT. It codes for CASRERGDTQYF.

In this sample, this clone turned up a few times. The V and J genes are TRBV28 and TRBJ1-6, with D unresolved. This CDR3 contains 13 residues. The V gene lost 2 bases and the J gene lost 12 bases, with 11 bases spanning the gap. Germline CDR1 is MDHEN and CDR2 is SYDVKM. The CDR3 here is CASSLIQDKPLHF. CDR3 DNA sequence: TGTGCCAGCAGTTTAATCCAGGATAAACCCCTCCACTTT. Full variable domain (remainder filled in from reference TRBV28 and TRBJ1-6): DVKVTQSSRYLVKRTGEKVFLECVQDMDHENMFWYRQDPGLGLRLIYFSYDVKMKEKGDIPEGYSVSREKKERFSLILESASTNQTSMYLCASSLIQDKPLHFGNGTRLTVT.

The V and J genes are TRBV15 and TRBJ2-5, with D hard to call. V gave up 2 bases and J gave up 3 bases, with 4 bases separating them. Germline V gene lookup returns CDR1 LNHNV and CDR2 YYDKDF (reference sequence). The CDR3 extends over 12 amino acids. CDR3 sequence (DNA): TGTGCCACCAGCAGAAGAAAAGAGACCCAGTACTTC. It specifies CATSRRKETQYF.

The gene calls are TRBV27 and TRBJ1-5; D is ambiguous. This CDR3 comprises 13 residues. The germline V and J ends were trimmed by 5 bases and 11 bases, with 16 bases remaining between them. Germline values: CDR1 MNHEY, CDR2 SMNVEV (reference sequence). The CDR3, as DNA: TGTGCCAGCAGTCCAGCTATCCTCGGGACCCAGCATTTT. As protein: CASSPAILGTQHF.

The rearrangement links TRBV29-1 to TRBJ2-7; D remains ambiguous. Germline loops: CDR1 SQVTM, CDR2 ANQGSEA. Trimming took off 4 bases at V and 2 bases at J, with 6 bases between the two ends. The CDR3 runs 11 residues. CDR3 residues: CSVGGTYEQYF. CDR3 bases: TGCAGCGTTGGCGGTACCTACGAGCAGTACTTC.

Turning to this clone: This same CDR3 is encoded by further DNA sequences in the sample. This sequence joins TRBV18 and TRBJ1-3; D is undetermined. The ends were cut back, 3 bases at V and 2 bases at J, with 8 bases in the middle. This CDR3 contains 14 residues. Germline CDR1 KGHSH, CDR2 LQKENI. The DNA of the CDR3 is TGTGCCAGCTCACCTCCCGGAGCTGGAAACACCATATATTTT. Amino acid sequence: CASSPPGAGNTIYF. The whole variable domain, remainder taken from reference TRBV18 and TRBJ1-3, is NAGVMQNPRHLVRRRGQEARLRCSPMKGHSHVYWYRQLPEEGLKFMVYLQKENIIDESGMPKERFSAEFPKEGPSILRIQQVVRGDSAAYFCASSPPGAGNTIYFGEGSWLTVV.

The rearrangement links TRBV28 to TRBJ2-4; no firm D call. The germline gives CDR1 MDHEN, CDR2 SYDVKM. Trimming removed 6 bases from V and 3 bases from J, with 12 bases in between. The CDR3 is made up of 14 amino acids. CDR3: CASSPSGNKNIQYF. DNA for the CDR3: TGTGCCAGCAGCCCCTCAGGAAACAAAAACATTCAGTACTTC.

The chain has TRBV9 and TRBJ1-6, with D uncertain. Germline-derived CDR1 and CDR2 are SGDLS and YYNGEE. The V gene lost 3 bases and the J gene lost 7 bases, with 17 bases spanning the gap. The CDR3 extends over 16 amino acids. CDR3 amino acids: CASSARAAAENSPLHF. DNA for the CDR3: TGTGCCAGCAGCGCCCGGGCGGCGGCGGAGAATTCACCCCTCCACTTT.

This clone came up a few times. This rearrangement joins TRBV2 to TRBJ2-5, with unresolved D. The length of the CDR3 is 11 residues. V gave up 4 bases and J gave up 5 bases, with 5 bases separating them. The germline CDR1 and CDR2 sequences are SNHLY and FYNNEI. In nucleotides, the CDR3 is TGTGCCAGCAGTGTTAAGGAGACCCAGTACTTC. Translated: CASSVKETQYF.

The V and J genes are TRBV5-6 and TRBJ1-5, with D unresolved. From germline, CDR1 is SGHDT and CDR2 YYEEEE. The CDR3 is made up of 15 amino acids. Deletions cut 0 bases from V and 5 bases from J, with 12 bases between. The CDR3 bases are TGTGCCAGCAGCTTGGTAGCACAGCCCGATCAGCCCCAGCATTTT. It specifies CASSLVAQPDQPQHF.

This clone came up a few times. The rearrangement uses TRBV6-6 and TRBJ1-1; D gene uncertain. The CDR3 has 14 amino acids. Germline CDR1 reads MNHNY; CDR2 reads SVGAGI (reference sequence). Trimming removed 6 bases from V and 4 bases from J, with 15 bases in between. The CDR3 nucleotides read TGTGCCAGCAGCCCCGGGGTGGGTGGCACTGAAGCTTTCTTT. Its protein product is CASSPGVGGTEAFF.

The chain has TRBV15 and TRBJ2-7; D is undetermined. This CDR3 has 15 amino acids. V lost 0 bases and J lost 1, with 10 bases in between. The germline V gene encodes CDR1 LNHNV and CDR2 YYDKDF (reference sequence). This CDR3 is CATSRDRAESYEQYF. In DNA, the CDR3 is TGTGCCACCAGCAGAGATCGGGCGGAGTCCTACGAGCAGTACTTC. The whole variable domain, filled in from reference TRBV15 and TRBJ2-7, reads DAMVIQNPRYQVTQFGKPVTLSCSQTLNHNVMYWYQQKSSQAPKLLFHYYDKDFNNEADTPDNFQSRRPNTSFCFLDIRSPGLGDTAMYLCATSRDRAESYEQYFGPGTRLTVT.

This sequence joins TRBV28 and TRBJ1-1, with D possibly being TRBD1 (5 bases). The CDR3 has 14 residues. Germline loops: CDR1 MDHEN, CDR2 SYDVKM. With 7 bases removed from V and 6 bases from J, the gap between germline ends came to 18 bases. CDR3 loop: CASNISGRRAEAFF. DNA of the CDR3: TGTGCCAGCAATATCTCAGGGCGTCGTGCTGAAGCTTTCTTT.

V gene TRBV7-3 combines with J gene TRBJ2-1; D ambiguous. V shed 1 base and J shed 2 bases, with 9 bases lying between them. The CDR3 covers 15 residues. Germline V CDR1 and CDR2: SGHTA, FQGTGA. In DNA, the CDR3 is TGTGCCAGCAGCTTAAGACACCAACCCTACAATGAGCAGTTCTTC. Translating gives CASSLRHQPYNEQFF.